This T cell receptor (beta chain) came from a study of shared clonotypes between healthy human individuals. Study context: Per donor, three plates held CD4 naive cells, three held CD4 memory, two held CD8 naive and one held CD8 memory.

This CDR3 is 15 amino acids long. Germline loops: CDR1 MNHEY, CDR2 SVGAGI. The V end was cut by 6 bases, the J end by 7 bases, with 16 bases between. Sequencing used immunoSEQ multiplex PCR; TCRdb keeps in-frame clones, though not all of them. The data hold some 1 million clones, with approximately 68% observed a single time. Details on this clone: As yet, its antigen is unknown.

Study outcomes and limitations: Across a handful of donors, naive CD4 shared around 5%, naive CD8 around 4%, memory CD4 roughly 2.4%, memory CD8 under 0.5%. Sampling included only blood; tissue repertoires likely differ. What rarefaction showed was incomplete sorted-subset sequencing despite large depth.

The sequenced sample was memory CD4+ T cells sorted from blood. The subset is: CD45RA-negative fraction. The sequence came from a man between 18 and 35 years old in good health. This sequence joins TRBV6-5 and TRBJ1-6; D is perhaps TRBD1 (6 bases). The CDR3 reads CASRPSQGRNSPLHF. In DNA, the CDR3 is TGTGCCAGCAGACCCTCGCAGGGGCGGAATTCACCCCTCCACTTT.